These 21 T cell receptor beta chains were sequenced from one sample in a study of neurological immune-mediated disorders. Time point in this sample: longitudinal time-point 3. TCRdb independently ran MiXCR on the 5' RACE reads; one entry per CDR3 protein. The sample has roughly 57,000 distinct CDR3 sequences, 7.5% to 9.5% seen once. Sequenced sample: PBMCs. These receptors were taken from a middle-aged woman in good health.

This clonotype was detected ten times or more. V usage is TRBV6-5 and J usage is TRBJ2-5; 7 nucleotides agree with TRBD2. J lost 9 bases, V lost 4 bases, and 11 bases had no gene match. The CDR3 is made up of 14 amino acids. Per germline, CDR1 MNHEY and CDR2 SVGAGI. The CDR3 region is CASSWGTTAEAQYF. CDR3 coding DNA: TGTGCCAGCAGTTGGGGGACTACCGCTGAGGCCCAGTACTTC.

This clonotype has at least ten counts. This chain connects TRBV7-9 to TRBJ2-1; 9 bases fit TRBD2. Per the germline V gene, CDR1 is SEHNR and CDR2 is FQNEAQ (reference sequence). CDR3 length: 18 amino acids. J gave up 3 bases and V 0 bases, and 9 bases lay outside the gene matches. Written as DNA, the CDR3 is TGTGCCAGCAGCTTAGCGGCAGCGGGGGGACCAAACTACAATGAGCAGTTCTTC. Protein product: CASSLAAAGGPNYNEQFF.

At least ten counts were recorded for this clonotype. This chain links TRBV20-1 with TRBJ2-7; TRBD1 is a possible D gene (6 bases). In germline, CDR1 is DFQATT, CDR2 SNEGSKA (reference sequence). Trimming cost V 0 bases and J 3 bases, with 15 bases left between them. This CDR3 spans 15 amino acids. The CDR3 DNA reads TGCAGTGCTAGAGATGGGACAAAAATCCACTACGAGCAGTACTTC. Its translation is CSARDGTKIHYEQYF.

The chain is built from TRBV10-2 and TRBJ2-7; 8 nucleotides align to TRBD2. J was trimmed by 4 bases and V by 5 bases; bases with no gene match: 7. Germline V lookup: CDR1 WSHSY, CDR2 SAAADI. The CDR3 extends over 14 amino acids. The CDR3 nucleotides read TGCGCCAGCAGTCAGGGACTAGTTGGGTACGAGCAGTACTTC. Amino acid sequence: CASSQGLVGYEQYF.

At least ten counts were recorded for this clonotype. V gene TRBV18 combines with J gene TRBJ2-7; 8 nucleotides agree with TRBD1. The ends lost 2 bases at V and 0 bases at J; junction bases unmatched: 6. Germline CDR1 and CDR2: KGHSH and LQKENI. The CDR3 totals 16 residues. In DNA, the CDR3 is TGTGCCAGCTCACCAGCGGACAGGGAGAGCTCCTACGAGCAGTACTTC. Residues: CASSPADRESSYEQYF.

This clonotype has at least ten counts. The chain is built from TRBV5-1 and TRBJ2-1; tentatively, D is TRBD1 (6 bases). Trimming removed 2 bases at V and 5 bases at J, with 29 bases between. CDR1 and CDR2 (germline): SGHRS, YFSETQ. The CDR3 sequence is 20 residues long. This CDR3 is CASSFLWVPYPAGADNEQFF. Here the CDR3 DNA reads TGCGCCAGCAGCTTTTTATGGGTACCGTATCCGGCAGGGGCGGACAATGAGCAGTTCTTC.

This clonotype showed up many times. The V call is TRBV14, the J call TRBJ2-3; 7 nucleotides align to TRBD2. Trimming cost V 4 bases and J 5 bases; bases outside gene matches: 6. The CDR3 length is 14 residues. In germline, CDR1 is SGHDN, CDR2 FVKESK. The CDR3 region is CASSRRDYKDTQYF. CDR3 nucleotide sequence: TGTGCCAGCAGCCGCCGGGACTACAAAGATACGCAGTATTTT.

This clonotype was seen a handful of times. This sequence joins TRBV5-1 and TRBJ2-1; D is unresolved. This CDR3 contains 11 residues. Germline CDR1 is SGHRS and CDR2 is YFSETQ. The V and J ends lost 3 bases and 8 bases respectively, with 6 bases between them. The CDR3, as DNA: TGCGCCAGCAGCTCTGGCGATGAGCAGTTCTTC. It specifies CASSSGDEQFF.

This clonotype was observed many times. The chain combines TRBV3-1 with TRBJ2-7; D remains unclear. Germline CDR1 and CDR2: LGHDT and YNNKEL (reference sequence). The CDR3 runs 11 residues. The ends were cut back, 6 bases at V and 1 base at J, with 4 bases in the middle. The CDR3 nucleotides are TGTGCCAGCAGTGGGTCCTACGAGCAGTACTTC. Amino acid sequence: CASSGSYEQYF.

V usage is TRBV24-1 and J usage is TRBJ1-5, with D tentatively TRBD1 (5 bases). Germline V lookup: CDR1 KGHDR, CDR2 SFDVKD. Trimming shortened V by 3 bases and J by 9 bases, and 14 bases separated the two germline ends. This CDR3 has 14 amino acids. The CDR3 is CATSDARVGGPQHF. CDR3 coding DNA: TGTGCCACCAGTGATGCCAGGGTTGGGGGGCCCCAGCATTTT.

In its sample, this clonotype was seen once. A much larger clone is a single base away; this may be a read error. The J gene is TRBJ2-1, the V gene TRBV3-1; D call uncertain. The germline V gene encodes CDR1 LGHDT and CDR2 YNNKEL (reference sequence). The V end was cut by 1 base, the J end by 10 bases, with 8 bases between. The CDR3 runs 12 residues. CDR3 sequence: CASSQGRTEQFF. In nucleotides, the CDR3 is TGTGCCAGCAGCCAAGGTCGGACGGAGCAGTTCTTC.

This clonotype was seen more than once but under ten times. This chain uses TRBV7-9 with TRBJ2-4; tentative D call: TRBD1 (6 bases). Germline V lookup: CDR1 SEHNR, CDR2 FQNEAQ (reference sequence). Trimming removed 4 bases from V and 2 bases from J, with 6 bases in between. This CDR3 has 13 amino acids. The CDR3 loop is CASSWGPKNIQYF. Here the CDR3 DNA reads TGTGCCAGCAGCTGGGGGCCCAAAAACATTCAGTACTTC.

Concerning this clonotype: A read error is likely, as this CDR3 ends without the conserved phenylalanine or tryptophan. The gene calls are TRBV4-3 and TRBJ1-2; D may be TRBD1 (5 bases). With 2 bases removed from V and 7 bases from J, the gap between germline ends came to 8 bases. The CDR3 runs 12 residues. Per the germline V gene, CDR1 is LGHNA and CDR2 is YSLEER. The CDR3 region has the DNA TGCGCCAGCAGCCAACAAGGGACTGGCTACACCTAC. Amino acid sequence: CASSQQGTGYTY.

This clonotype was counted ten times or more. V and J are TRBV6-2 or TRBV6-3 and TRBJ1-1; maybe TRBD1 (5 bases). This CDR3 has 13 residues. V was shortened by 6 bases and J by 3 bases, with 11 bases between the two germline ends. Germline loops: CDR1 MNHEY, CDR2 SVGEGT. The CDR3 sequence: CASRGQGYTEAFF. Here the CDR3 DNA reads TGTGCCAGCAGGGGCCAGGGTTACACTGAAGCTTTCTTT.

This clonotype was found many times. V and J are TRBV10-3 and TRBJ1-5; possibly TRBD1 for D (6 bases). Between the trimmed V and J ends, which lost 3 bases and 7 bases, there was a span of 16 bases. The CDR3 is 15 residues long. The V gene's germline CDR1 is ENHRY and CDR2 SYGVKD. The CDR3 nucleotides read TGTGCCATCAGTGATGGCGCAGGGGAAATCCAGCCCCAGCATTTT. Protein sequence: CAISDGAGEIQPQHF.

This clonotype was picked up many times. The V call is TRBV10-1, the J call TRBJ2-2, with a possible D match to TRBD1 (5 bases). Looked up from germline, CDR1 is WNHNN and CDR2 is SYGVQD (reference sequence). Trimming took 3 bases from V and 2 from J, leaving 10 bases between them. CDR3 length: 15 amino acids. CDR3 nucleotides: TGCGCCAGCAGTGATGGGGCGGATAACACCGGGGAGCTGTTTTTT. It encodes CASSDGADNTGELFF.

This clonotype showed up many times. This rearrangement joins TRBV25-1 to TRBJ2-1, with TRBD2 matching over 10 bases. This CDR3 region has 15 residues. Germline trimming cut 4 bases from V and 10 bases from J; bases unmatched to any gene: 10. Germline-derived CDR1 and CDR2 are MGHDK and SYGVNS. The DNA for the CDR3 is TGTGCCAGCAGTGCCCAAGCGGGAGGGCCGGGAGAGCAGTTCTTC. As protein: CASSAQAGGPGEQFF.

J is TRBJ2-7 and V is TRBV6-1; weak D call: TRBD1 (5 bases). There are 14 residues in the CDR3. V lost 6 bases and J lost 1, with 13 bases in between. Germline CDR1 and CDR2: MNHNS and SASEGT. The CDR3: CASRTSRQSYEQYF. CDR3 nucleotides: TGTGCCAGCAGGACCTCACGACAGTCCTACGAGCAGTACTTC.

This clonotype was seen ten or more times. J is TRBJ2-6 and V is TRBV20-1; D not certain. Deletions cut 6 bases from V and 2 bases from J, with 8 bases between. Germline V gene lookup returns CDR1 DFQATT and CDR2 SNEGSKA (reference sequence). The CDR3 spans 13 residues. The CDR3 sequence: CSAHPTGANVLTF. The CDR3 bases are TGCAGTGCCCACCCGACTGGGGCCAACGTCCTGACTTTC.

This clonotype appeared many times. One end of the junction varies from germline; a read error may be responsible. The gene calls are TRBV7-2 and TRBJ2-7, with 12 positions matching TRBD2. Germline CDR1 SGHTA, CDR2 FQGNSA. This CDR3 has 16 amino acids. CDR3 loop: CASSLLAGGLSDEQYF. CDR3 DNA: TGTGCCAGCAGCCTACTAGCGGGGGGCCTCTCCGACGAGCAGTACTTC. The full variable domain, rest sourced from reference TRBV7-2 and TRBJ2-7, is GAGVSQSPSNKVTEKGKDVELRCDPISGHTALYWYRQSLGQGLEFLIYFQGNSAPDKSGLPSDRFSAERTGGSVSTLTIQRTQQEDSAVYLCASSLLAGGLSDEQYFGPGTRLTVT.

This clonotype was picked up many times. The V call is TRBV12-3 or TRBV12-4, the J call TRBJ2-3; D not certain. The CDR3 loop spans 14 amino acids. The V end was cut by 3 bases, the J end by 1 base, with 8 bases between. CDR3: CASSFETGTDTQYF. The DNA of the CDR3 is TGTGCCAGCAGTTTCGAGACCGGCACAGATACGCAGTATTTT.